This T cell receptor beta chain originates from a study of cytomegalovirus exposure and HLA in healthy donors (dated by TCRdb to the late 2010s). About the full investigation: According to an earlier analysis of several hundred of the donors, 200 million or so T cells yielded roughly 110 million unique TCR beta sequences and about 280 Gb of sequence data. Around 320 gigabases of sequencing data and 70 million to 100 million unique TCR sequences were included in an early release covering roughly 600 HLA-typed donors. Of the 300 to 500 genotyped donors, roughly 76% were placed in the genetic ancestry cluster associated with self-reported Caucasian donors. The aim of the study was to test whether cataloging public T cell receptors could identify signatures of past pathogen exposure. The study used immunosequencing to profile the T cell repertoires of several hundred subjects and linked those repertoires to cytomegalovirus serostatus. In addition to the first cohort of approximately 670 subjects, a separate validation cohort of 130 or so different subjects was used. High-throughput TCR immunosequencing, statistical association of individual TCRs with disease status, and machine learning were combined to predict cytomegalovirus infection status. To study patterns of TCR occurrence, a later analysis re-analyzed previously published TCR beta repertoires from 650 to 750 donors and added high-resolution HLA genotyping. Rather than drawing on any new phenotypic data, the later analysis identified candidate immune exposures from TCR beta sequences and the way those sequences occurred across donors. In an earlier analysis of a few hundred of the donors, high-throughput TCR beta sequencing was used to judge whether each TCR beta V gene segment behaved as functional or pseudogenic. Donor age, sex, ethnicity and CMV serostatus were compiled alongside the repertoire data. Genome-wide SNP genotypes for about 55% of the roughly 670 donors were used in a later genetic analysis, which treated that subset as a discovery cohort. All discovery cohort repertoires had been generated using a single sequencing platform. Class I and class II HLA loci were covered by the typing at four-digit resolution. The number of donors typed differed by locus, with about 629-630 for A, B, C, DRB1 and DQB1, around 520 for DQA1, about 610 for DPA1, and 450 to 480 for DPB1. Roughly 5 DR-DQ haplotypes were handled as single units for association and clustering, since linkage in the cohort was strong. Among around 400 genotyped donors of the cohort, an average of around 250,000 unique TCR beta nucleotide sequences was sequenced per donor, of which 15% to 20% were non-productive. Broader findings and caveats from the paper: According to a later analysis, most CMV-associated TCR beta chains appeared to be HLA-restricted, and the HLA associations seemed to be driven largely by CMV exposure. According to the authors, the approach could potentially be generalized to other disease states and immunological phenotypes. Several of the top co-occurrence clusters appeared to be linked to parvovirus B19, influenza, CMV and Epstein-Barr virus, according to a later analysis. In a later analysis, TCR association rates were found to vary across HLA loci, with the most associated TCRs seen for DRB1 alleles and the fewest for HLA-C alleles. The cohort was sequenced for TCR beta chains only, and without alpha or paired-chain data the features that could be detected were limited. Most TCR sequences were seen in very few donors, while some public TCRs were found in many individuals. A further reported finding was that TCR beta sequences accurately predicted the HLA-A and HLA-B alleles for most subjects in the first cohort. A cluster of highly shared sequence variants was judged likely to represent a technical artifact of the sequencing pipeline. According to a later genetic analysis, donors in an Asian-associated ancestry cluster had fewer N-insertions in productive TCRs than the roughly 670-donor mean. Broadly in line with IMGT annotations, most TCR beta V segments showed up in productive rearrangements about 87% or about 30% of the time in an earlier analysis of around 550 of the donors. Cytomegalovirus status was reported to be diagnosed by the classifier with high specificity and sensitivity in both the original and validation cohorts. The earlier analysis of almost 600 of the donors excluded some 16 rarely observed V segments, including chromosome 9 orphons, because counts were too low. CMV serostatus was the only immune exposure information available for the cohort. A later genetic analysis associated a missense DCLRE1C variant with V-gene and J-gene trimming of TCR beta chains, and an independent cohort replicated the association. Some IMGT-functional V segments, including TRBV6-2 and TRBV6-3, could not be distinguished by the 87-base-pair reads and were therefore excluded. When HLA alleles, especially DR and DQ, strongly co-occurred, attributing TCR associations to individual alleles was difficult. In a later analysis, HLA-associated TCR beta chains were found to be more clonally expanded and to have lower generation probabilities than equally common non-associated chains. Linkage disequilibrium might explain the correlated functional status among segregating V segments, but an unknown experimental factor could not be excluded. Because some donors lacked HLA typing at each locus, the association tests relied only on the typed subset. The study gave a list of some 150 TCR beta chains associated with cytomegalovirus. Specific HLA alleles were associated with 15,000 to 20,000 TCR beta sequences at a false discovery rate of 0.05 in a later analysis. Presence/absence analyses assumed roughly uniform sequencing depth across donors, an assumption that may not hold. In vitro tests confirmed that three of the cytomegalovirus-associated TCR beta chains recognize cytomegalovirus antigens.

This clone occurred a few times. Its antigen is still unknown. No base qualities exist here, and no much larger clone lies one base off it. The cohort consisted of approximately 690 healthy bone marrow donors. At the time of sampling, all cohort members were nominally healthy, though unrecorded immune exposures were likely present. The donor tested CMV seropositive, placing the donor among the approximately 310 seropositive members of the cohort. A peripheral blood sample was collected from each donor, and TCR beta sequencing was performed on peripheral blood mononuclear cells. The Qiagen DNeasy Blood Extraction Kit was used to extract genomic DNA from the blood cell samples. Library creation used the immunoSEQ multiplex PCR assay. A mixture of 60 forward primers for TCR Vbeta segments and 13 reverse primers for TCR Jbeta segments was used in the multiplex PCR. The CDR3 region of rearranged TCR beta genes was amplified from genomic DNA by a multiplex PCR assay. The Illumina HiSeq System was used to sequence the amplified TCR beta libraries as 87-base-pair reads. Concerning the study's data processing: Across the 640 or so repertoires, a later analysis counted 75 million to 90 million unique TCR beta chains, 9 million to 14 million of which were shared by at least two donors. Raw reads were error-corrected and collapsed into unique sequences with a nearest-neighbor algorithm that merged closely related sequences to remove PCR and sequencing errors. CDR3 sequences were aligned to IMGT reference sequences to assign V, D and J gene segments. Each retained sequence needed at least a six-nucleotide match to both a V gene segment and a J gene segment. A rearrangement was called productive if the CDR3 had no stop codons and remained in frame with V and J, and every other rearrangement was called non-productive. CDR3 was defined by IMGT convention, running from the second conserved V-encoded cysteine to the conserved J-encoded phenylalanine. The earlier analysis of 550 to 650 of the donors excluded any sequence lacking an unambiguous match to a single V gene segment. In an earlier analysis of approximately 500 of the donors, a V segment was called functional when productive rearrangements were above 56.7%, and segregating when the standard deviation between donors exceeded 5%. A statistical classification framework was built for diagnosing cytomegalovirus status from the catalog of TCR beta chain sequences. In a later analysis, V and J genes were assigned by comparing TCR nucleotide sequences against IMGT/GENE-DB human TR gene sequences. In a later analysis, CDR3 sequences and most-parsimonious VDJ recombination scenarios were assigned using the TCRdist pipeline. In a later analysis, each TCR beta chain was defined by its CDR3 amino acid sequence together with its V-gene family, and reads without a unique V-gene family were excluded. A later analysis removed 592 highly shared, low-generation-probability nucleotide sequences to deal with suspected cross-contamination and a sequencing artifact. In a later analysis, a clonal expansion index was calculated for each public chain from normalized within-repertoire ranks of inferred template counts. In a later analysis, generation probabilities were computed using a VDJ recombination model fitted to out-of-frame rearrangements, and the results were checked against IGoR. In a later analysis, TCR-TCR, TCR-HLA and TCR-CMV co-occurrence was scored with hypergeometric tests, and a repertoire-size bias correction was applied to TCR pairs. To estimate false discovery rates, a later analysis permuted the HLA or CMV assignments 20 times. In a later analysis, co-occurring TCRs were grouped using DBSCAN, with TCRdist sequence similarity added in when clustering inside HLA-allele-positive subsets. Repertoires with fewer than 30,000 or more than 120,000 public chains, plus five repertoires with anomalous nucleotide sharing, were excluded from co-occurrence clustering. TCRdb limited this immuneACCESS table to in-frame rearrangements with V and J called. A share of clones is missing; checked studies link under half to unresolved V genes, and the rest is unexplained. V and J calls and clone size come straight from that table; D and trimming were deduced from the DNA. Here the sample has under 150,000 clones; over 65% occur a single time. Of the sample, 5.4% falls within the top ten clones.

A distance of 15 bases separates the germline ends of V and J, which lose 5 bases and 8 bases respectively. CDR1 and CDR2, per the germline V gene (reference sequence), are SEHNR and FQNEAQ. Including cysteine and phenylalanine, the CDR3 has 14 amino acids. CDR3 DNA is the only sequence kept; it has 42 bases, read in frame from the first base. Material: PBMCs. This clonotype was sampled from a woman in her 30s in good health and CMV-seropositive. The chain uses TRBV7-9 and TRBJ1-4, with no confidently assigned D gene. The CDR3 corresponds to CASSAGSQREKLFF. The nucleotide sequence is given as TGTGCCAGCAGCGCCGGGAGTCAGCGGGAAAAACTGTTTTTT.